Here is one T cell receptor (beta chain) with its context. Its antigen is as yet unknown. The entry originates in a study of T cells expressing NK-cell markers. Study as a whole: Researchers got TCR beta repertoires out of sorted CD3+CD56+NKG2C+, CD3+CD56+NKG2C- and CD3+CD56-NKG2C+ T cells. Study-level points and caveats: Of the CD8+ T cells in 5 to 7 donors, roughly 1.0-7.0% belonged to dominant NKG2C+ clonotypes. HCMV specificity of the expanded NKG2C+ T cell clones stayed unclear.

From germline, CDR1 is SQVTM and CDR2 ANQGSEA. This CDR3 has 14 residues. The TCR beta cDNA came from 5'RACE template switching with UMIs. Reanalyzing the 5' RACE reads, TCRdb keeps one entry per CDR3 protein, without DNA. The specimen's table records 440,000 or so distinct CDR3 sequences. V and J are TRBV29-1 and TRBJ2-3; TCRdb gives TRBD2 as the D gene, but with no DNA this cannot be confirmed. The material sequenced was blood T cells: a sorted CD56 or NKG2C T cell subset, CD4+ or CD8+ T cells, or bulk PBMC T cells (not recorded which). This clonotype was obtained from a woman aged 18 to 75 in good health. CDR3 residues: CSVDQRGRTDTQYF.